This TCR beta chain emerged from a study of T cell repertoires in cytomegalovirus infection. Background on the study: TCR beta signatures that were public indicated CMV infection and matching HLA type. Study results and caveats: Accumulated public TCR beta family frequency recognized individuals carrying CMV together with the relevant HLA. There were HLA-C-restricted CMV-specific TCR beta clonotypes dominating the ex vivo response.

The germline V gene has CDR1 MNHEY and CDR2 SVGEGT. Between the trimmed V and J ends, which lost 2 bases and 0 bases, there was a span of 10 bases. This CDR3 is built from 15 residues. TCRdb redid the calling of the reads with MiXCR, one entry per CDR3 protein. The table records about 300,000 distinct CDR3 sequences, about 8.8% of them present only once. This clonotype has a count of ten or more. Its specificity is not known. The receptor was isolated from a human donor in good health (CMV status not recorded). Some clones in this sample may be carry-over from other donors' samples. V usage is TRBV6-2 or TRBV6-3 and J usage is TRBJ1-2, with D hard to call. The specimen sequenced was PBMCs. CDR3 sequence reads: CASSYVTTTNYGYTF. CDR3 in DNA: TGTGCCAGCAGTTACGTGACAACGACTAACTATGGCTACACCTTC.